The 11 T cell receptor beta chains below were found in one sample sequenced in a study of T cell responses to AZD1222 COVID-19 vaccine (dated by TCRdb to about 2021). The time point label for this specimen denotes: baseline before first vaccination. Receptor amplification or capture employed the immunoSEQ multiplex PCR assay. This immuneACCESS table, as held by TCRdb, lists in-frame sequences with V and J called but not all clones. Of the missing ones, under half trace to an unresolved V gene in checked studies; the others have no known cause. In all, the sample holds some 110,000 clones, and approximately 93% of those were seen once. About 2.7% of the sample is taken by the ten largest. Source: peripheral blood, taken on day 0 of AZD1222 vaccination. These receptors came from an adult in good health.

The V call is TRBV18, the J call TRBJ2-7; 10 bases agree with TRBD2. Germline V gene data show CDR1 as KGHSH and CDR2 as LQKENI. This CDR3 is built from 16 residues. V shed 0 bases and J 4 bases; nucleotides not matched to a gene: 6. CDR3 sequence reads: CASSPPTSGMSYEQYF. The CDR3 coding sequence is TGTGCCAGCTCACCACCAACTAGCGGGATGTCATACGAGCAGTACTTC.

The rearrangement links TRBV10-3 to TRBJ2-2; D gene uncertain. The CDR3 contains 13 residues. The germline gives CDR1 ENHRY, CDR2 SYGVKD. V was cut by 3 bases and J by 4 bases, with 6 bases left in between. In nucleotides, the CDR3 is TGTGCCATCAGTGAACGTGCCACCGGGGAGCTGTTTTTT. The encoded protein is CAISERATGELFF.

The chain links TRBV5-1 to TRBJ1-2; D gene uncertain. Trimming stripped 4 bases from V and 2 bases from J, with 12 bases between. The length of the CDR3 is 14 residues. In germline, CDR1 is SGHRS, CDR2 YFSETQ. The CDR3 coding sequence is TGCGCCAGCAGCCCCGACGTGGTAAACTATGGCTACACCTTC. It specifies CASSPDVVNYGYTF.

The chain is built from TRBV6-4 and TRBJ2-1; D is unresolved. The CDR3 covers 14 residues. Germline V lookup: CDR1 MRHNA, CDR2 SNTAGT. Trimming took off 3 bases at V and 11 bases at J, with 17 bases between the two ends. This CDR3 is CASSEVVWEGKQFF. In DNA, the CDR3 is TGTGCCAGCAGTGAAGTAGTTTGGGAAGGGAAGCAGTTCTTC.

The chain has TRBV7-9 and TRBJ2-2; TRBD2 aligns across 9 bases. Germline-derived CDR1 and CDR2 are SEHNR and FQNEAQ (reference sequence). Germline trimming cut 2 bases from V and 5 bases from J; bases unmatched to any gene: 6. This CDR3 comprises 16 residues. The CDR3 nucleotides read TGTGCCAGCAGCTTATTAGGTAGCGGGAGTACCGGGGAGCTGTTTTTT. It codes for CASSLLGSGSTGELFF.

This clone was counted a single time. The CDR3: CASSPGGSFNEQFF. CDR3 bases: TGTGCCAGCAGCCCTGGGGGTTCTTTTAATGAGCAGTTCTTC. V is TRBV7-3 and J is TRBJ2-1; D assignment may be TRBD1 or TRBD2 (5 bases each). Germline-derived CDR1 and CDR2 are SGHTA and FQGTGA. The V end was cut by 5 bases, the J end by 7 bases, with 15 bases between. The CDR3 spans 14 residues.

The J gene is TRBJ2-7, the V gene TRBV4-1, with D perhaps matching TRBD1 or TRBD2 (5 bases each). Germline V lookup: CDR1 MGHRA, CDR2 YSYEKL. This CDR3 comprises 16 residues. V was pared by 1 base and J by 2 bases, with 15 bases between. CDR3 residues: CASSQVGDLRAYEQYF. In DNA, the CDR3 is TGCGCCAGCAGCCAAGTGGGGGACCTGCGGGCCTACGAGCAGTACTTC.

This chain joins TRBV1 and TRBJ1-5. TRBV1 is termed a pseudogene. This CDR3 region has 16 residues. The DNA for the CDR3 is TGCACCAGCAGCCAAGAGGTTAAAGACCCGCATCAGCCCCAGCATTTT. Encoded protein: CTSSQEVKDPHQPQHF.

This clone was observed once. The CDR3 DNA is TGTGCCAGTAGTATGGGGTGGGACGGACAATTCCCTTATGGCTACACCTTC. Its translation is CASSMGWDGQFPYGYTF. This chain joins TRBV19 and TRBJ1-2, with D tentatively TRBD1 (5 bases). Trimming left V 3 bases short and J 5 bases short, with 22 bases between. From germline, CDR1 is LNHDA and CDR2 SQIVND (reference sequence). This CDR3 is 17 amino acids long.

V usage is TRBV6-5 and J usage is TRBJ2-5, with a weak D call TRBD2 (5 bases). Trimming removed 8 bases from V and 6 bases from J, with 19 bases in between. The CDR3 has 14 amino acids. CDR1 is MNHEY, CDR2 SVGAGI, per germline. The CDR3: CASLPLGGSKTQYF. CDR3 coding DNA: TGTGCCAGCCTACCACTTGGCGGGTCGAAGACCCAGTACTTC.

The chain recombines TRBV4-2 with TRBJ2-3; D not resolved. Germline lookup yields CDR1 LGHNA and CDR2 YNFKEQ. The CDR3 has 11 amino acids. The V and J ends lost 1 base and 5 bases respectively, with 1 base between them. The CDR3 protein is CASSQGDTQYF. DNA of the CDR3: TGTGCCAGCAGCCAAGGAGATACGCAGTATTTT.